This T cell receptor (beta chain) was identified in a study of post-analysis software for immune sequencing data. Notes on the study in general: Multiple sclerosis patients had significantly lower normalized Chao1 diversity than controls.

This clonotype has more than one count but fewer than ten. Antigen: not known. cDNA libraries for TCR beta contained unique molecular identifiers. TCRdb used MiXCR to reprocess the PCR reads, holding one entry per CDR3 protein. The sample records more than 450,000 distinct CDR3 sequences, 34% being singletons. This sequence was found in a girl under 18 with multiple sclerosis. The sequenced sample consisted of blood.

CDR3 protein: CASSQWAGGSYEQYF. For the CDR3, the DNA is TGCGCCAGCAGCCAATGGGCGGGGGGTTCCTACGAGCAGTACTTC. The gene calls are TRBV4-1 and TRBJ2-7; the match to TRBD2 covers 8 bases. Germline CDR1 is MGHRA and CDR2 is YSYEKL. The CDR3 runs 15 residues. V dropped 2 bases and J dropped 1; count of bases not matched to a gene: 4.